Following are 11 T cell receptor beta chains from one sample sequenced in a study of human T cells and chemical hapten exposure. Unseparated into fractions, whole blood served as the source from which total RNA was extracted. Each CDR3 protein gets one entry after TCRdb re-called the 5' RACE reads with MiXCR. The table has 150,000 or so distinct CDR3 sequences, about 4% seen once. The receptors come from a female donor in good health.

This clonotype has a count of ten or more. J is TRBJ2-1 and V is TRBV11-2; possibly TRBD1 for D (5 bases). With 0 bases removed from V and 3 bases from J, the gap between germline ends came to 12 bases. CDR3 length equals 16 residues. Germline loops: CDR1 SGHAT, CDR2 FQNNGV. CDR3: CASSLDTWQGYNEQFF. The CDR3 region has the DNA TGTGCCAGCAGCTTAGATACATGGCAGGGCTACAATGAGCAGTTCTTC.

This clonotype was found many times. The chain couples TRBV19 to TRBJ2-3; weak D call: TRBD1 (5 bases). V was cut by 3 bases and J by 4 bases, with 20 bases left in between. CDR1 is LNHDA and CDR2 is SQIVND in the germline V gene (reference sequence). The CDR3 runs 17 residues. The CDR3 DNA follows: TGTGCCAGTAGTATCCCACGAGGACACCTCCGCGCAGATACGCAGTATTTT. Translation: CASSIPRGHLRADTQYF.

The table lists this clonotype with many counts. The V gene is TRBV10-3, the J gene TRBJ2-1; 13 bases are shared with TRBD2. The germline gives CDR1 ENHRY, CDR2 SYGVKD. V trimming: 4 bases; J trimming: 7 bases; junction bases outside the gene matches: 1. The CDR3 length is 14 residues. CDR3 protein: CAISGLAGGNEQFF. The CDR3 DNA reads as TGTGCCATCAGTGGACTAGCGGGGGGTAATGAGCAGTTCTTC.

This clonotype has ten or more counts. The chain employs TRBV29-1 and TRBJ2-1; tentatively, D is TRBD2 (5 bases). CDR1 is SQVTM, CDR2 ANQGSEA, per germline. The CDR3 length is 17 residues. Trimming shortened V by 4 bases and J by 6 bases, and 25 bases separated the two germline ends. The CDR3 DNA reads TGCAGCGTTGCGGGCTTCTCTGCCGGGTCGGGGATCAATGAGCAGTTCTTC. Amino acids: CSVAGFSAGSGINEQFF.

This clonotype turned up a few times. CDR3 sequence: CASSLALLGTGELFF. DNA of the CDR3: TGTGCCAGCAGCTTAGCCCTCCTTGGGACCGGGGAGCTGTTTTTT. The chain links TRBV5-5 to TRBJ2-2, with D unclear. Germline CDR1 is SGHKS and CDR2 is YYEKEE (reference sequence). Between the trimmed V and J ends, which lost 2 bases and 5 bases, there was a span of 13 bases. The CDR3 covers 15 residues. The whole variable domain, remainder taken from reference TRBV5-5 and TRBJ2-2, is DAGVTQSPTHLIKTRGQQVTLRCSPISGHKSVSWYQQVLGQGPQFIFQYYEKEERGRGNFPDRFSARQFPNYSSELNVNALLLGDSALYLCASSLALLGTGELFFGEGSRLTVL.

This clonotype was seen many times. The chain uses TRBV2 and TRBJ1-1; D may be TRBD1 (6 bases). The CDR3 spans 13 residues. The ends were cut back, 5 bases at V and 1 base at J, with 8 bases in the middle. The germline CDR1 and CDR2 sequences are SNHLY and FYNNEI. The DNA of the CDR3 is TGTGCCAGCAGTAAACAGGGGAACACTGAAGCTTTCTTT. This encodes CASSKQGNTEAFF.

This clonotype was observed many times. J is TRBJ2-7 and V is TRBV20-1, with 9 bases identical to TRBD1. There are 14 residues in the CDR3. CDR1 and CDR2 from the germline V gene are DFQATT and SNEGSKA (reference sequence). Trimming took 2 bases from V and 7 from J; bases not matched to a gene: 9. The CDR3 DNA sequence: TGCAGTGCTAGAAGGGACAGGGAATGGATTGAGCAGTACTTC. Translating it yields CSARRDREWIEQYF.

This clonotype was recorded many times. The J gene is TRBJ1-1, the V gene TRBV9, with D possibly TRBD1 on 5 matching bases. The germline V and J ends were trimmed by 3 bases and 7 bases, with 16 bases remaining between them. The CDR3 spans 14 residues. Germline V lookup: CDR1 SGDLS, CDR2 YYNGEE. CDR3 in amino acids: CASSAGTGGFEAFF. DNA of the CDR3: TGTGCCAGCAGCGCGGGGACGGGCGGTTTTGAAGCTTTCTTT. Supplemented by reference TRBV9 and TRBJ1-1, the full variable domain reads DSGVTQTPKHLITATGQRVTLRCSPRSGDLSVYWYQQSLDQGLQFLIQYYNGEERAKGNILERFSAQQFPDLHSELNLSSLELGDSALYFCASSAGTGGFEAFFGQGTRLTVV.

In this sample, this clonotype turned up many times. V usage is TRBV6-5 and J usage is TRBJ1-2; a possible D gene is TRBD1 (5 bases). The germline V gene encodes CDR1 MNHEY and CDR2 SVGAGI. This CDR3 comprises 15 residues. The germline V and J ends were trimmed by 0 bases and 8 bases, with 16 bases remaining between them. The CDR3, as DNA: TGTGCCAGCAGTTACTCTTGGGGAGATCGGGGGGGCTACACCTTC. Its translation: CASSYSWGDRGGYTF.

The chain combines TRBV28 with TRBJ2-3; no clear D gene. V shed 2 bases and J shed 1 base, with 10 bases lying between them. This CDR3 region has 15 residues. Germline values: CDR1 MDHEN, CDR2 SYDVKM. CDR3 sequence reads: CASSLMGFGTDTQYF. CDR3 in DNA: TGTGCCAGCAGTTTAATGGGGTTCGGCACAGATACGCAGTATTTT.

This clonotype was seen repeatedly, ten times or more. This chain connects TRBV6-6 to TRBJ1-2, with D hard to call. Trimming took 11 bases from V and 0 from J, leaving 19 bases between them. From germline, CDR1 is MNHNY and CDR2 SVGAGI (reference sequence). There are 15 residues in the CDR3. Written as DNA, the CDR3 is TGTGCCGGCCGGCAACACGGCAACCCTAACTATGGCTACACCTTC. Its translation is CAGRQHGNPNYGYTF.